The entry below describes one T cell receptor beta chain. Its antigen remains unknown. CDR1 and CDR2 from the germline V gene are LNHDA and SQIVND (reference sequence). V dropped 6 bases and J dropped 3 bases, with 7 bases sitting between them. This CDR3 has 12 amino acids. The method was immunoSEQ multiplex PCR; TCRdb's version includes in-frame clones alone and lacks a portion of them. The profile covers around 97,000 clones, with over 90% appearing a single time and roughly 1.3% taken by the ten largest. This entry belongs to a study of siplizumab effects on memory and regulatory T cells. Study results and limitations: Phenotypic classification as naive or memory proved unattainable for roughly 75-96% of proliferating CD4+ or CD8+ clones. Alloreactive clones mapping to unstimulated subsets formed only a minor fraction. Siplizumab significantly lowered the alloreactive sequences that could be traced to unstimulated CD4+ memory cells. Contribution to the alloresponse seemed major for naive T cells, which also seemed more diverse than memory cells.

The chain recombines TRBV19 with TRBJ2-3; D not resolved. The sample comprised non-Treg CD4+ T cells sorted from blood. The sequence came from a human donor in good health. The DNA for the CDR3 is TGTGCCAGTAGAAAGGATACAGATACGCAGTATTTT. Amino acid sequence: CASRKDTDTQYF.